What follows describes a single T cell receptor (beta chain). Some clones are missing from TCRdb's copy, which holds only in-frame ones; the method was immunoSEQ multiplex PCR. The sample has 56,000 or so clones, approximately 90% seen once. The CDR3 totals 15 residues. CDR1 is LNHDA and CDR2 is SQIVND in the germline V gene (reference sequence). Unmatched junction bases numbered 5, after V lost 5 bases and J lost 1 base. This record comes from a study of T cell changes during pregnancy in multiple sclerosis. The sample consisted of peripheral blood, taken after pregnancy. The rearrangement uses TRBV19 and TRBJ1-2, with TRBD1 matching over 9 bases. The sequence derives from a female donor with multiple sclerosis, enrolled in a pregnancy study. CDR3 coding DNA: TGTGCCAGTAGTCTGTCGGGACAGGGTAACTATGGCTACACCTTC. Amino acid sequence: CASSLSGQGNYGYTF.